One sample yielded the 27 T cell receptor beta chains listed below, sequenced in a study of cytomegalovirus exposure and HLA in healthy donors. Researchers ran the PCR with 60 Vbeta and 13 Jbeta primers. Generated by immunoSEQ multiplex PCR, the TCRdb table keeps only in-frame clones and is missing some. The sample consists of roughly 150,000 clones, 70% to 80% of them appearing once. The sample taken for sequencing was PBMCs. The receptor source for this set is a woman aged 40 to 50 in good health and CMV-seropositive.

The chain carries TRBV7-6 and TRBJ2-3, with a weak D call TRBD2 (5 bases). CDR1 and CDR2 from the germline V gene are SGHVS and FNYEAQ. Trimming removed 3 bases at V and 2 bases at J, with 9 bases between. The CDR3 has 14 residues. CDR3 amino acids: CASSLDSYTDTQYF. The DNA of the CDR3 is TGTGCCAGCAGCTTGGACTCGTACACAGATACGCAGTATTTT. The full variable domain, in which reference TRBV7-6 and TRBJ2-3 provide the parts outside the CDR3, is GAGVSQSPRYKVTKRGQDVALRCDPISGHVSLYWYRQALGQGPEFLTYFNYEAQQDKSGLPNDRFSAERPEGSISTLTIQRTEQRDSAMYRCASSLDSYTDTQYFGPGTRLTVL.

This clone occurred a few times. The V call is TRBV25-1, the J call TRBJ2-5, with D tentatively TRBD2 (5 bases). Trimming removed 5 bases from V and 1 base from J, with 11 bases in between. Germline V gives CDR1 MGHDK, CDR2 SYGVNS. The CDR3 has 14 residues. CDR3 amino acids: CASSRPGIQETQYF. The CDR3 bases are TGTGCCAGCAGTCGTCCGGGGATCCAAGAGACCCAGTACTTC.

CDR3 loop: CASSQDFPQADWGTQYF. The CDR3 nucleotides read TGCGCCAGCAGCCAAGATTTCCCACAGGCAGATTGGGGGACCCAGTACTTC. The J gene is TRBJ2-5, the V gene TRBV4-1, with a tentative D call TRBD1 (5 bases). The CDR3 length is 17 residues. Germline V CDR1 and CDR2: MGHRA, YSYEKL. The ends were cut back, 0 bases at V and 7 bases at J, with 21 bases in the middle.

This clone has a handful of counts. The rearrangement uses TRBV20-1 and TRBJ1-1; the match to TRBD1 covers 8 bases. The length of the CDR3 is 11 residues. Germline trimming cut 5 bases from V and 8 bases from J; bases unmatched to any gene: 4. Germline loops: CDR1 DFQATT, CDR2 SNEGSKA (reference sequence). The CDR3 nucleotides read TGCAGTGCTGTTCAGGGGGCCGAAGCTTTCTTT. It is translated as CSAVQGAEAFF.

The chain combines TRBV5-1 with TRBJ1-1; D unclear. This CDR3 region has 14 residues. Per the germline V gene, CDR1 is SGHRS and CDR2 is YFSETQ. Trimming cost V 4 bases and J 1 base, with 11 bases left between them. CDR3 sequence reads: CASSVEVQNTEAFF. The DNA of the CDR3 is TGCGCCAGCAGCGTCGAGGTCCAGAACACTGAAGCTTTCTTT.

The V and J genes are TRBV19 and TRBJ2-6; possibly TRBD1 for D (6 bases). Germline V gene lookup returns CDR1 LNHDA and CDR2 SQIVND (reference sequence). The CDR3 runs 14 residues. The V and J ends lost 4 bases and 2 bases respectively, with 6 bases between them. CDR3 protein: CASSTGAGANVLTF. As DNA, the CDR3 is TGTGCCAGTAGTACAGGGGCTGGGGCCAACGTCCTGACTTTC.

V is TRBV10-3 and J is TRBJ1-1; D perhaps matches TRBD1 (6 bases). Germline CDR1 reads ENHRY; CDR2 reads SYGVKD. The CDR3 is 15 residues long. The V end lost 2 bases, the J end lost 2 bases, and 12 bases lay between the germline ends. Written as DNA, the CDR3 is TGTGCCATCAGTGAGGGTAGGACAGCAAACACTGAAGCTTTCTTT. Its protein is CAISEGRTANTEAFF.

DNA for the CDR3: TGTGCCAGCAGTTATCCCGAGGGAAACACCATATATTTT. It encodes CASSYPEGNTIYF. The chain has TRBV6-5 and TRBJ1-3; D is ambiguous. V lost 3 bases and J lost 4, with 7 bases in between. The CDR3 consists of 13 residues. CDR1 and CDR2 from the germline V gene are MNHEY and SVGAGI.

The V gene is TRBV10-3, the J gene TRBJ2-1; 8 nucleotides match TRBD2. The CDR3 has 15 amino acids. With V trimmed by 3 bases and J by 1 base, 2 bases remained unmatched. CDR1 is ENHRY and CDR2 is SYGVKD in the germline V gene. The CDR3 sequence: CAISESGSSYNEQFF. The CDR3 bases are TGTGCCATCAGTGAAAGCGGGAGTTCCTACAATGAGCAGTTCTTC.

The chain is built from TRBV5-1 and TRBJ2-5, with 10 positions matching TRBD2. CDR1 is SGHRS and CDR2 is YFSETQ in the germline V gene. This CDR3 is built from 16 residues. Unmatched junction bases numbered 12, after V lost 5 bases and J lost 5 bases. CDR3 coding DNA: TGCGCCAGCAGTCCTATGGTGACTAGCGGGTTGGAGACCCAGTACTTC. Translated: CASSPMVTSGLETQYF.

The chain links TRBV5-4 to TRBJ2-2; 10 bases map to TRBD2. Unmatched junction bases numbered 2, after V lost 2 bases and J lost 4 bases. Germline lookup yields CDR1 SGHNT and CDR2 YYREEE (reference sequence). The CDR3 has 15 amino acids. The CDR3 region is CASSLPSGGTGELFF. The CDR3 DNA reads TGTGCCAGCAGCTTACCTAGCGGGGGCACCGGGGAGCTGTTTTTT. Full variable domain (remainder filled in from reference TRBV5-4 and TRBJ2-2): ETGVTQSPTHLIKTRGQQVTLRCSSQSGHNTVSWYQQALGQGPQFIFQYYREEENGRGNFPPRFSGLQFPNYSSELNVNALELDDSALYLCASSLPSGGTGELFFGEGSRLTVL.

CDR3 loop: CASKGSGAEQYF. As DNA, the CDR3 is TGTGCCAGCAAAGGTAGCGGGGCCGAGCAGTACTTC. The chain employs TRBV13 and TRBJ2-7, with 8 bases fitting TRBD2. The CDR3 covers 12 residues. V gave up 7 bases and J gave up 6 bases; unmatched junction bases: 5. Germline-derived CDR1 and CDR2 are PRHDT and FYEKMQ (reference sequence).

This clone was detected ten times or more. This chain's CDR3 is CASSNRVGGRATGELFF. The CDR3 region has the DNA TGCGCCAGCAGCAACAGGGTGGGAGGGAGAGCCACCGGGGAGCTGTTTTTT. V gene TRBV5-1 combines with J gene TRBJ2-2; possible D gene TRBD2, 7 bases. Germline V gene data show CDR1 as SGHRS and CDR2 as YFSETQ. This CDR3 contains 17 residues. The ends were cut back, 4 bases at V and 4 bases at J, with 20 bases in the middle. The full variable domain, in which reference TRBV5-1 and TRBJ2-2 provide the parts outside the CDR3, is KAGVTQTPRYLIKTRGQQVTLSCSPISGHRSVSWYQQTPGQGLQFLFEYFSETQRNKGNFPGRFSGRQFSNSRSEMNVSTLELGDSALYLCASSNRVGGRATGELFFGEGSRLTVL.

V and J are TRBV13 and TRBJ2-7; the match to TRBD2 covers 8 bases. Germline trimming cut 2 bases from V and 0 bases from J; bases unmatched to any gene: 3. CDR1 is PRHDT and CDR2 is FYEKMQ in the germline V gene (reference sequence). The CDR3 is 15 residues long. The CDR3 is CASSLLAGGSYEQYF. The DNA of the CDR3 is TGTGCCAGCAGCTTATTGGCGGGAGGCTCCTACGAGCAGTACTTC.

The chain couples TRBV5-1 to TRBJ2-7, with 8 bases matching TRBD1. The CDR3 loop spans 14 amino acids. Unmatched junction bases numbered 9, after V lost 4 bases and J lost 6 bases. The germline CDR1 and CDR2 sequences are SGHRS and YFSETQ. The CDR3 DNA is TGCGCCAGCAGCGGGACAGGAGTCCCTCTCGAGCAGTACTTC. Its translation: CASSGTGVPLEQYF.

This rearrangement joins TRBV7-9 to TRBJ2-2, with D perhaps TRBD2 (6 bases). Germline V CDR1 and CDR2: SEHNR, FQNEAQ (reference sequence). The CDR3 length is 14 residues. Between the trimmed V and J ends, which lost 8 bases and 6 bases, there was a span of 16 bases. In DNA, the CDR3 is TGTGCCAGCGGTCTTGGGAGGCCCCCCGGGGAGCTGTTTTTT. Translating gives CASGLGRPPGELFF.

The chain is built from TRBV5-1 and TRBJ2-5; TRBD2 matches at 15 bases. V was pared by 4 bases and J by 5 bases, with 6 bases of the junction left unmatched. CDR3 length equals 16 residues. Germline lookup yields CDR1 SGHRS and CDR2 YFSETQ. Here the CDR3 reads CASSKGLAGGPETQYF. The CDR3 nucleotides are TGCGCCAGCAGCAAAGGACTAGCGGGAGGGCCCGAGACCCAGTACTTC.

This clone was counted a single time. The chain uses TRBV9 and TRBJ2-2, with 12 bases identical to TRBD1. The CDR3 consists of 15 residues. V gave up 3 bases and J gave up 5 bases; unmatched junction bases: 2. Germline values: CDR1 SGDLS, CDR2 YYNGEE. As DNA, the CDR3 is TGTGCCAGCAGCGGGGACAGGGGGCTTACCGGGGAGCTGTTTTTT. Its translation is CASSGDRGLTGELFF. The full variable domain, completed using reference TRBV9 and TRBJ2-2, is DSGVTQTPKHLITATGQRVTLRCSPRSGDLSVYWYQQSLDQGLQFLIQYYNGEERAKGNILERFSAQQFPDLHSELNLSSLELGDSALYFCASSGDRGLTGELFFGEGSRLTVL.

This clone was seen a handful of times. The chain combines TRBV9 with TRBJ2-1; 15 bases line up with TRBD2. V lost 3 bases to trimming and J lost 3 bases; unmatched junction nucleotides: 7. From germline, CDR1 is SGDLS and CDR2 YYNGEE. This CDR3 is 18 amino acids long. In DNA, the CDR3 is TGTGCCAGCAGCGCCGGACTAGCGGGAGGGCTTGGCTACAATGAGCAGTTCTTC. It yields the protein CASSAGLAGGLGYNEQFF.

This clone was counted once. The chain is built from TRBV6-5 and TRBJ2-3; 8 nucleotides match TRBD1. V was pared by 4 bases and J by 3 bases, with 9 bases of the junction left unmatched. The CDR3 loop spans 16 amino acids. The germline CDR1 and CDR2 sequences are MNHEY and SVGAGI. The CDR3 coding sequence is TGTGCCAGCAGTTGGGGAAACAGGGGGTTTACAGATACGCAGTATTTT. The encoded protein is CASSWGNRGFTDTQYF.

The chain is built from TRBV6-5 and TRBJ2-7; 11 nucleotides align to TRBD2. With 8 bases clipped from V and 7 bases from J, the junction kept 10 bases outside the gene matches. CDR3 length equals 14 residues. Germline CDR1 MNHEY, CDR2 SVGAGI. CDR3 sequence (DNA): TGTGCCAGCGCCCTGACTAGCGGGAAGAGGGAGCAGTACTTC. It translates to CASALTSGKREQYF.

In its sample, this clone was seen once. V gene TRBV9 combines with J gene TRBJ2-1, with 10 bases lining up with TRBD2. Trimming at V came to 5 bases and at J to 3 bases, leaving 2 bases not matched to a gene. The length of the CDR3 is 14 residues. The germline CDR1 and CDR2 sequences are SGDLS and YYNGEE. The CDR3 is CASSSSGSYNEQFF. The DNA of the CDR3 is TGTGCCAGCAGTTCTAGCGGGAGCTACAATGAGCAGTTCTTC.

V gene TRBV5-5 combines with J gene TRBJ1-1; a possible D gene is TRBD1 (5 bases). Between the trimmed V and J ends, which lost 2 bases and 0 bases, there was a span of 11 bases. The germline gives CDR1 SGHKS, CDR2 YYEKEE (reference sequence). The CDR3 totals 15 residues. This CDR3 is CASSFPAGMNTEAFF. CDR3 coding DNA: TGTGCCAGCAGCTTTCCGGCAGGGATGAACACTGAAGCTTTCTTT.

The chain recombines TRBV6-5 with TRBJ1-1; D is possibly TRBD1 (5 bases). V lost 5 bases, J lost 4 bases, and 17 bases lay in between. Germline-derived CDR1 and CDR2 are MNHEY and SVGAGI. CDR3 size: 15 residues. CDR3 nucleotide sequence: TGTGCCAGCAGTCTAGAGACAGACGGATTCACTGAAGCTTTCTTT. It encodes CASSLETDGFTEAFF.

The rearrangement uses TRBV19 and TRBJ1-5, with 7 bases fitting TRBD1. Trimming removed 7 bases from V and 0 bases from J; junction bases left unmatched: 9. Germline values: CDR1 LNHDA, CDR2 SQIVND (reference sequence). The CDR3 has 16 amino acids. The CDR3 is CASKQGPLYSNQPQHF. DNA of the CDR3: TGTGCCAGTAAACAGGGGCCCCTATATAGCAATCAGCCCCAGCATTTT.

The V and J genes are TRBV5-1 and TRBJ1-4; D is undetermined. Looked up from germline, CDR1 is SGHRS and CDR2 is YFSETQ. The CDR3 covers 13 residues. V was cut by 0 bases and J by 4 bases, with 4 bases left in between. CDR3 residues: CASSLASNEKLFF. The CDR3 DNA reads as TGCGCCAGCAGCTTGGCCAGTAATGAAAAACTGTTTTTT. Full variable domain (remainder filled in from reference TRBV5-1 and TRBJ1-4): KAGVTQTPRYLIKTRGQQVTLSCSPISGHRSVSWYQQTPGQGLQFLFEYFSETQRNKGNFPGRFSGRQFSNSRSEMNVSTLELGDSALYLCASSLASNEKLFFGSGTQLSVL.

This chain links TRBV6-6 with TRBJ2-2, with TRBD2 matching 8 bases. After removal of 7 bases from V and 5 bases from J, the junction contained 12 bases not matched to a gene. The germline V gene has CDR1 MNHNY and CDR2 SVGAGI (reference sequence). The CDR3 runs to 16 residues. CDR3: CASINPGLGGTGELFF. The CDR3 DNA reads TGTGCCAGCATCAACCCGGGACTAGGTGGGACCGGGGAGCTGTTTTTT.